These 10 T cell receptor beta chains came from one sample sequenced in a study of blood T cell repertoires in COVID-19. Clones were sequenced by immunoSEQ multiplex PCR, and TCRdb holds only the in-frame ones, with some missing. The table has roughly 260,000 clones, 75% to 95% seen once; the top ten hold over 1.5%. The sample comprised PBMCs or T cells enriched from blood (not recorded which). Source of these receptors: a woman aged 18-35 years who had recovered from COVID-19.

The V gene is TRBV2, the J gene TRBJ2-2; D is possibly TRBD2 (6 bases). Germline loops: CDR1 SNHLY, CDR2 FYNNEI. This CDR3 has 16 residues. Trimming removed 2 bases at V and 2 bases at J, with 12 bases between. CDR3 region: CASSELGGANTGELFF. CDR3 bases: TGTGCCAGCAGTGAATTAGGAGGGGCCAACACCGGGGAGCTGTTTTTT. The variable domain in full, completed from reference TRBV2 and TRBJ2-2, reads EPEVTQTPSHQVTQMGQEVILRCVPISNHLYFYWYRQILGQKVEFLVSFYNNEISEKSEIFDDQFSVERPDGSNFTLKIRSTKLEDSAMYFCASSELGGANTGELFFGEGSRLTVL.

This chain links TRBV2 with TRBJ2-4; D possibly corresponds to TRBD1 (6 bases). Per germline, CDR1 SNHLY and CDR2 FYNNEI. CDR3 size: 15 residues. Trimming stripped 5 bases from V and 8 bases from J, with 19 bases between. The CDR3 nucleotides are TGTGCCAGCAGTCCTTTGGACAGCGATGCGTACATTCAGTACTTC. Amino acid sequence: CASSPLDSDAYIQYF.

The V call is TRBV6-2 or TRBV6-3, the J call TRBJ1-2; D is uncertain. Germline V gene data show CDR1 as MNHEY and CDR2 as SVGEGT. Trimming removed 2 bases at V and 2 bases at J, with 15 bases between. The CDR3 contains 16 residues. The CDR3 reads CASSYDRRGRNYGYTF. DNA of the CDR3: TGTGCCAGCAGTTACGATCGAAGAGGGCGGAACTATGGCTACACCTTC.

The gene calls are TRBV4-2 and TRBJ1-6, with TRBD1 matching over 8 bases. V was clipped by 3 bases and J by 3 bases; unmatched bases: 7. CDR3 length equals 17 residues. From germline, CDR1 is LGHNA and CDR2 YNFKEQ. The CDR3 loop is CASSQGQASGYNSPLHF. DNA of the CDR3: TGTGCCAGCAGCCAGGGACAGGCATCCGGCTATAATTCACCCCTCCACTTT.

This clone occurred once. This CDR3 is CASSLAGGPNEQYF. CDR3 nucleotide sequence: TGTGCCAGCAGCTTAGCGGGAGGGCCCAACGAGCAGTACTTC. The genes are TRBV7-2 and TRBJ2-7; 7 bases are shared with TRBD2. V was clipped by 0 bases and J by 5 bases; unmatched bases: 4. The CDR3 has 14 amino acids. Germline-derived CDR1 and CDR2 are SGHTA and FQGNSA.

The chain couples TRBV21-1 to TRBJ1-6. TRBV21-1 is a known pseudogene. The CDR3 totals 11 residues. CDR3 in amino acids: CASNRGSPLHF. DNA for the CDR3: TGTGCCAGCAACCGAGGATCACCCCTCCACTTT.

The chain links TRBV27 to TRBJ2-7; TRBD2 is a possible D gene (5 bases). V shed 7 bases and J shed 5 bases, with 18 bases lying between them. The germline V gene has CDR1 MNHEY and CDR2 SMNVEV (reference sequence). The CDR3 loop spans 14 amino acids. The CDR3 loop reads CASTSGPGSHEQYF. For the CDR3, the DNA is TGTGCCAGCACCTCCGGGCCGGGATCTCACGAGCAGTACTTC.

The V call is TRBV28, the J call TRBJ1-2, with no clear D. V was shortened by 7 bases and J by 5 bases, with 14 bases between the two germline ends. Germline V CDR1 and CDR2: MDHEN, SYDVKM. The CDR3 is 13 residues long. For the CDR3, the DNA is TGTGCCAGCACCCCTGGCCGATCATATGGCTACACCTTC. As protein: CASTPGRSYGYTF.

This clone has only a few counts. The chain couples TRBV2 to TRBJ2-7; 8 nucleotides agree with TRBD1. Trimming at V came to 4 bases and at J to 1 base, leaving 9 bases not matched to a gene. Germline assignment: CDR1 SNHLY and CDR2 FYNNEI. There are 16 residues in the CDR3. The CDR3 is CASSGPTGTGSYEQYF. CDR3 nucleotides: TGTGCCAGCAGTGGACCGACAGGGACAGGTTCCTACGAGCAGTACTTC.

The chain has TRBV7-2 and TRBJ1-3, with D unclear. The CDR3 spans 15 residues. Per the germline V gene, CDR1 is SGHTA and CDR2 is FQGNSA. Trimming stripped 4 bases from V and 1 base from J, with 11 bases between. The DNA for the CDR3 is TGTGCCAGCAGCTCTGGCACATGGTCTGGAAACACCATATATTTT. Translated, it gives CASSSGTWSGNTIYF.